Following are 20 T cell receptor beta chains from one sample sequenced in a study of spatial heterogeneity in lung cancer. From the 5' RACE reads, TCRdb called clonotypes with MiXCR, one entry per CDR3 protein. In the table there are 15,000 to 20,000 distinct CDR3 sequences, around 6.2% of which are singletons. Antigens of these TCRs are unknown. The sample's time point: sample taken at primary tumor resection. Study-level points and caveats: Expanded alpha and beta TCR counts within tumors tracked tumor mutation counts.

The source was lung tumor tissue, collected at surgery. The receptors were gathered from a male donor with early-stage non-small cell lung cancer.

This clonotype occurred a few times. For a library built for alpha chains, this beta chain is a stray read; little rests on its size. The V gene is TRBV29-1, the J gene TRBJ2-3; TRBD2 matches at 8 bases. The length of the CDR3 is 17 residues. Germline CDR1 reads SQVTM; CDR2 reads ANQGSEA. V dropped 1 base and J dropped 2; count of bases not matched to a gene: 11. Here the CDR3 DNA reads TGCAGCGTTGAAGGATTCTTAGCGGGAATCTCCACAGATACGCAGTATTTT. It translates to CSVEGFLAGISTDTQYF.

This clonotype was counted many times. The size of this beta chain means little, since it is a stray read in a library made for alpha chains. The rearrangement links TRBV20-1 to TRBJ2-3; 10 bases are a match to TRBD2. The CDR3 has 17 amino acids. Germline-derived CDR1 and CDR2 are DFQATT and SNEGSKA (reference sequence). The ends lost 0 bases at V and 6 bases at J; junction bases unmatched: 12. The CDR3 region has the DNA TGCAGTGCTAGAGATCTCGTGGCTAGCGGGAGCTTGGATACGCAGTATTTT. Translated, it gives CSARDLVASGSLDTQYF.

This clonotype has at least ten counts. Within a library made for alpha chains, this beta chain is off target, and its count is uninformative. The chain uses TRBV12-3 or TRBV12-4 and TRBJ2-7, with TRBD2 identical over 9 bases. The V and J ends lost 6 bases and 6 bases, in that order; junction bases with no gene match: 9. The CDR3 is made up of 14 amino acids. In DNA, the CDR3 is TGTGCCAGCAGCTCCCTTAGCGGGAGTGGCGAGCAGTACTTC. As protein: CASSSLSGSGEQYF.

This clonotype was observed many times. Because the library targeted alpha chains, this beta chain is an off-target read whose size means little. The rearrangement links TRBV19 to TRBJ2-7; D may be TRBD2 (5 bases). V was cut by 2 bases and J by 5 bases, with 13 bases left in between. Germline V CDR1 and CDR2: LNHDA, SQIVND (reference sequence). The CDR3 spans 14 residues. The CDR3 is CASSIRSDGNEQYF. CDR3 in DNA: TGTGCCAGTAGTATAAGGTCGGACGGGAACGAGCAGTACTTC. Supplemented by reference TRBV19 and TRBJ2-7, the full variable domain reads DGGITQSPKYLFRKEGQNVTLSCEQNLNHDAMYWYRQDPGQGLRLIYYSQIVNDFQKGDIAEGYSVSREKKESFPLTVTSAQKNPTAFYLCASSIRSDGNEQYFGPGTRLTVT.

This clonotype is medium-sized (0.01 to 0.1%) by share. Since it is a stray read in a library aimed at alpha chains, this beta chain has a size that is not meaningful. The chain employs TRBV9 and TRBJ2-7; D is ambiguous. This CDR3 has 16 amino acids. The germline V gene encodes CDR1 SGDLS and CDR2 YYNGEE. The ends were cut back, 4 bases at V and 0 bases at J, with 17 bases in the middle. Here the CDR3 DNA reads TGTGCCAGCAGCCCTTGGGTACAGCTGTTCTCCTACGAGCAGTACTTC. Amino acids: CASSPWVQLFSYEQYF.

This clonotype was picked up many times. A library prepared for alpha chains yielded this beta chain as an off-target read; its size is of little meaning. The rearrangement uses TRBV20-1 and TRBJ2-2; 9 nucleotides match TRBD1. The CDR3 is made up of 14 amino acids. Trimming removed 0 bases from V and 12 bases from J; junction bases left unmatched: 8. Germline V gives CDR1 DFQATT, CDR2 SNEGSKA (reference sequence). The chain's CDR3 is CSARDRGTGRKLFF. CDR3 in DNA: TGCAGTGCTAGAGATCGTGGGACAGGGCGAAAGCTGTTTTTT.

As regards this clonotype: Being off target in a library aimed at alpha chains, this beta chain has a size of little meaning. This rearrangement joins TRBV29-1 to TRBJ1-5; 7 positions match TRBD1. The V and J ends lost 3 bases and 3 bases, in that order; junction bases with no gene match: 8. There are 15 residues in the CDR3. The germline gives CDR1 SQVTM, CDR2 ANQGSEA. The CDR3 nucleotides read TGCAGCGTTGATGGGGCAGGGGGGGACAATCAGCCCCAGCATTTT. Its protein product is CSVDGAGGDNQPQHF. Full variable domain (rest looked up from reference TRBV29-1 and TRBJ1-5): SAVISQKPSRDICQRGTSLTIQCQVDSQVTMMFWYRQQPGQSLTLIATANQGSEATYESGFVIDKFPISRPNLTFSTLTVSNMSPEDSSIYLCSVDGAGGDNQPQHFGDGTRLSIL.

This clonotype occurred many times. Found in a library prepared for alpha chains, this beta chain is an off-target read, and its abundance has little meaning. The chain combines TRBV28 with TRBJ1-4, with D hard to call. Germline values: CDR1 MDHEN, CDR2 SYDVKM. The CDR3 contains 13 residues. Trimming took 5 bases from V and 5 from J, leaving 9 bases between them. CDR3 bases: TGTGCCAGCAGTCCAGGCCACAATGAAAAACTGTTTTTT. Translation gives CASSPGHNEKLFF.

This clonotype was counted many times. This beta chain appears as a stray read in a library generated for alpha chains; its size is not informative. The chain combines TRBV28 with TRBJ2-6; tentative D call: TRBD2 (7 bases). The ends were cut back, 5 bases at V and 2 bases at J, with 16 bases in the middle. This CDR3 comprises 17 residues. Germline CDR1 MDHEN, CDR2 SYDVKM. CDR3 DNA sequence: TGTGCCAGCAGTGGGAGGGGGGCTTCGCCTGGGGCCAACGTCCTGACTTTC. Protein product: CASSGRGASPGANVLTF.

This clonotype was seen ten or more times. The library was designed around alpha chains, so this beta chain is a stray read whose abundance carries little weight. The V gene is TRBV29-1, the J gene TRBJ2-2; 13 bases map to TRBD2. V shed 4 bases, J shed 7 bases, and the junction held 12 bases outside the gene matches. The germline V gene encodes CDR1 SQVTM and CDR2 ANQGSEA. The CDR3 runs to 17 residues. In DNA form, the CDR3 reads TGCAGCGTTGGCGGGACTAGCGGGACTATAACGGGCGGGGAGCTGTTTTTT. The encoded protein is CSVGGTSGTITGGELFF.

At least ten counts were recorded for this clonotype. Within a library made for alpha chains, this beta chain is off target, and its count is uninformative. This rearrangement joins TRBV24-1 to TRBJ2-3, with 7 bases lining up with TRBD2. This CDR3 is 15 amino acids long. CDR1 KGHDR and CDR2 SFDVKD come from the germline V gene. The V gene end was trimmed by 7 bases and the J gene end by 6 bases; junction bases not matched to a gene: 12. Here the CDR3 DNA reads TGTGCCACCAGCCCCGGGACTACCGGCCGGGATACGCAGTATTTT. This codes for CATSPGTTGRDTQYF.

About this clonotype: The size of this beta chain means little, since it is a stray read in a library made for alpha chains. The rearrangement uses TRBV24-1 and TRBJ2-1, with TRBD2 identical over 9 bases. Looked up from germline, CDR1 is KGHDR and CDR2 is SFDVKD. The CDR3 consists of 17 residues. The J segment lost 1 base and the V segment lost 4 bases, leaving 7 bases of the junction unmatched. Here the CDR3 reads CATSDISGSSSYNEQFF. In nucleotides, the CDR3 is TGTGCCACCAGTGACATTAGCGGGAGTTCTTCCTACAATGAGCAGTTCTTC.

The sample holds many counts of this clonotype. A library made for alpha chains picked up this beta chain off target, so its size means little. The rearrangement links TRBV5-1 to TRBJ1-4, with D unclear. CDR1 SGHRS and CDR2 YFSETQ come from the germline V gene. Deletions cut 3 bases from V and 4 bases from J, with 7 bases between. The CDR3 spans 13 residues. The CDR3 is CASSYGYNEKLFF. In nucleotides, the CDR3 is TGCGCCAGCAGCTACGGCTATAATGAAAAACTGTTTTTT.

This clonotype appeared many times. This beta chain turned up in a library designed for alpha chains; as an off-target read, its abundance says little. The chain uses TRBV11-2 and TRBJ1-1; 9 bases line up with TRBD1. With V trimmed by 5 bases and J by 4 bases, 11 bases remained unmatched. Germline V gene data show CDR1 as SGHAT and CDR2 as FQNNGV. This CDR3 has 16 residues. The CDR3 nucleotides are TGTGCCAGCAGCGCAGGACAGGGGTACGGTGGCACTGAAGCTTTCTTT. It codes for CASSAGQGYGGTEAFF.

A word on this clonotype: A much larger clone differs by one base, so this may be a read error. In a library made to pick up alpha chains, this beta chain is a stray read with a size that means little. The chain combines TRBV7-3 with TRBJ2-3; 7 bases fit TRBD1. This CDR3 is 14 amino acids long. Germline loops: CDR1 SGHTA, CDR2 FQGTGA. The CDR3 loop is CAGSFGQGTDTQYF. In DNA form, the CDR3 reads TGTGCCGGCAGCTTTGGACAGGGCACAGATACGCAGTATTTT.

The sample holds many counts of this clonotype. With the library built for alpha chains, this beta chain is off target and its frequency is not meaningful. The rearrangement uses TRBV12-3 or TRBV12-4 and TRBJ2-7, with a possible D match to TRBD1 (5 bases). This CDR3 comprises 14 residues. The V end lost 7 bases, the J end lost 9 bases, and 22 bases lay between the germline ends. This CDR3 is CASTPEVGAGVQYF. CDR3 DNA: TGTGCCAGCACCCCAGAGGTAGGGGCAGGCGTGCAGTACTTC.

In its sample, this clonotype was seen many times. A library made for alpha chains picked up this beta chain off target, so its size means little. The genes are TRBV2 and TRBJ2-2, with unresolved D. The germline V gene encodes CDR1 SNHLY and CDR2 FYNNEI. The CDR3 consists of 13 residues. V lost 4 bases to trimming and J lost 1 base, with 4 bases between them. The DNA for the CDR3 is TGTGCCAGCAGTGTGGGGAACACCGGGGAGCTGTTTTTT. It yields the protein CASSVGNTGELFF.

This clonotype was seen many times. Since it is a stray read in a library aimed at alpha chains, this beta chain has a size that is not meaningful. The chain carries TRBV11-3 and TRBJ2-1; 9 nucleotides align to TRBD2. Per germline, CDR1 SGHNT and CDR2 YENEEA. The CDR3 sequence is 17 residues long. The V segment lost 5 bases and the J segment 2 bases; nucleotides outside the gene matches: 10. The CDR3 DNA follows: TGTGCCAGCAGCAAAGATGGGACTAGCCCGACCTACAATGAGCAGTTCTTC. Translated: CASSKDGTSPTYNEQFF. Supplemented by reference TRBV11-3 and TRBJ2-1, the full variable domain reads EAGVVQSPRYKIIEKKQPVAFWCNPISGHNTLYWYLQNLGQGPELLIRYENEEAVDDSQLPKDRFSAERLKGVDSTLKIQPAELGDSAVYLCASSKDGTSPTYNEQFFGPGTRLTVL.

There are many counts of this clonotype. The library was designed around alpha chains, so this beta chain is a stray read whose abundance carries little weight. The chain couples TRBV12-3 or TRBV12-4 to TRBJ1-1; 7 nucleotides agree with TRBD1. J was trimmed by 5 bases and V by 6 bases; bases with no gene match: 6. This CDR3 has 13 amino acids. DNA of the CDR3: TGTGCCAGCAGGGGAAACAGGGGAACTGAAGCTTTCTTT. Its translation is CASRGNRGTEAFF.

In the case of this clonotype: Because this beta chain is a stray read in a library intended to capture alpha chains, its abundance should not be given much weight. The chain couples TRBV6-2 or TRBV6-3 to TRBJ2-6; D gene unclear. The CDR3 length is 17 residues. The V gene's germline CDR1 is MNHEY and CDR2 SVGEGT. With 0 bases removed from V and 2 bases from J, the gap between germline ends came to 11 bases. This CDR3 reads CASSYSAQRAGANVLTF. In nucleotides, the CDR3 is TGTGCCAGCAGTTACTCTGCACAAAGAGCTGGGGCCAACGTCCTGACTTTC.